This section outlines one T cell receptor (beta chain) sequence together with its context. What antigen it recognizes has not been identified. Library prep was done by 5' RACE. The input for every TCR library was around 4,000 ng of total RNA. For each sample, cDNA synthesis was carried out in eight separate reactions using SMARTScribe reverse transcriptase. During cDNA synthesis, unique molecular identifiers containing a 6-nucleotide sample barcode were introduced by template switching. TCRalpha and TCRbeta cDNA was amplified by two nested PCRs of approximately 17 and 9 cycles, with bead purification after each PCR. Before amplification, the cDNA was treated with uracil DNA-glycosylase and purified using the QIAquick PCR purification kit. The second PCR added Illumina TruSeq-compatible adapters along with sample-specific barcodes. TapeStation and Qubit were used to check library quality and concentration, and 5 to 6.5 ng of each library went into the pool. Sequencing of pooled libraries was carried out on an Illumina HiSeq2500 single-index Rapid Run using 2 x 100 bp reads and custom sequencing primers. Regarding the original processing steps: MiGEC version 1.2.6 was used for UMI-based consensus assembly, which corrected PCR and sequencing errors. V(D)J alignment, clonotype assembly and CDR3 extraction were performed with MiXCR version 2.1.1. Gene usage, clonotype sharing and MAIT/NKT TCR abundance were normalised by analysing the top 1000, 10 000 and 20 000 clonotypes per sample. After downsampling to 27 000 UMIs, diversity was calculated as the inverse Simpson index using the vegan R package. Paired Mann-Whitney U tests were applied to discordant twin pairs, and Benjamini-Hochberg correction was used for multiple testing. One entry per CDR3 protein sequence results from the TCRdb reprocessing of the reads, with DNA left out. TCRdb assigned the V and J calls; the authors' analysis was not used. The sample table on file contains roughly 120,000 distinct CDR3 sequences. The ten top clones hold over 10% of the sample.

CDR1 and CDR2, per the germline V gene (reference sequence), are LGHDT and YNNKEL. Spanning cysteine to phenylalanine, the CDR3 consists of 19 amino acids. The coding DNA is unavailable. The data belong to a study of monozygotic twins with inflammatory bowel disease (dated by TCRdb to between 2018 and 2021). Study-level background: The complete study included approximately 28 monozygotic twin pairs: 19 IBD-discordant Danish pairs and nine German pairs, of which four were IBD-concordant and five were IBD-discordant. Within discordant pairs, disease-associated traits were sought mainly by comparing IBD patients with their genetically identical healthy co-twins. Each individual had, on average, about 151 000 unique TCRalpha sequences and 181 000 unique TCRbeta sequences available for analysis. Paper-wide results and their limitations: Compared with healthy twins, IBD patients had fewer clonotypes in common with other individuals, a difference most pronounced in patients showing signs of disease activity. The results gave no support for a single strong signal or clonotype linked to IBD. Repertoire similarity did not differ between concordant and discordant twins, which could be due to limited statistical power. Background noise and inter-individual variability may have been introduced into the repertoires by the differing immunosuppressive treatments among patients. TCRbeta repertoire diversity, by inverse Simpson index, was decreased in IBD patients compared with their healthy co-twins. Distinction between different T cell subtypes could not be achieved in the analysis.

From each donor, an approximately 2.5 ml peripheral blood sample was drawn into PAXgene tubes and stored at -80 degrees C. Total RNA was isolated from whole blood with the PAXgene blood miRNA kit on an automated QIAcube, without T cell sorting. Peripheral blood from monozygotic twin pairs, either concordant or discordant for inflammatory bowel disease, underwent deep TCRalpha and TCRbeta repertoire profiling that used unique molecular barcoding. For every twin pair, smoking habits were documented, and each individual was categorised as a current, former or never smoker. This receptor was taken from a human donor with ulcerative colitis or Crohn's disease, or a healthy co-twin of an affected twin (not recorded which). The sequenced material came from blood. The sequence is built from TRBV3-1 and TRBJ2-1; TCRdb's assignment of TRBD2 cannot be checked, as there is no DNA. CDR3 loop: CASSPPGLAGGMTYNEQFF.